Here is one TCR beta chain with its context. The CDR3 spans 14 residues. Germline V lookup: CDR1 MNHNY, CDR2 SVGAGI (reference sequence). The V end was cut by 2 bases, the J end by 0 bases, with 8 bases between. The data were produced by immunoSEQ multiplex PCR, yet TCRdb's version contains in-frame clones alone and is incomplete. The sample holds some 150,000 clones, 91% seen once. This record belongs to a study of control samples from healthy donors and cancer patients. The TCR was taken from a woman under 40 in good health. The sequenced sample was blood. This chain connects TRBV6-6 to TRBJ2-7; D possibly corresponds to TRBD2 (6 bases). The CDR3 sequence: CASSYETSSYEQYF. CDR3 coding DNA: TGTGCCAGCAGTTACGAGACTAGCTCCTACGAGCAGTACTTC.